This T cell receptor beta chain was identified in a study of T cells after yellow fever vaccination. Study-level results: Clonotypes appearing in both CD4 and CD8 compartments existed, and their share was small. High-abundance clonotypes from the bulk population could contaminate FACS-sorted repertoires.

MiXCR, applied by TCRdb to the 5' RACE reads, yields one record per CDR3 protein. The table shows 29,000 or so distinct CDR3 sequences, with around 4.6% occurring only once. In its sample, this clonotype was seen many times. The antigen is unknown. The source of this sequence is a man aged 25 to 45 who received the YFV17D yellow fever vaccine. The sample in question was CD8+ T cells sorted from PBMCs, obtained 10 days after the yellow fever booster vaccination.

The CDR3: CASSRSDVTYNEQFF. The CDR3 DNA follows: TGCGCCAGCAGTCGATCGGACGTAACCTACAATGAGCAGTTCTTC. The chain recombines TRBV23-1 with TRBJ2-1; D is undetermined. Being an ORF, TRBV23-1 has a function that is uncertain. Trimming took off 4 bases at V and 2 bases at J, with 12 bases between the two ends. This CDR3 is 15 amino acids long.